Sequencing of this T cell receptor (beta chain) was carried out in a study of T cells in Graves' hyperthyroidism and ophthalmopathy. V gave up 4 bases and J gave up 2 bases; unmatched junction bases: 7. The V gene's germline CDR1 is DFQATT and CDR2 SNEGSKA (reference sequence). CDR3 size: 14 residues. Ten or more counts support this clonotype. For ophthalmopathy patients, the Clinical Activity Score was at least 3 and the NOSPECS grade at least 4; duration was under 3 months. Those patients with uncontrolled infection, other autoimmune disease, pregnancy or lactation were excluded. Used for diagnoses were clinical symptoms, serum thyroxine and TRAb, thyroid ultrasound and orbital computed tomography. The PBMCs had their origin in approximately 10 ml of fresh peripheral blood. Template material for amplifying TCR beta CDR3 regions consisted of RNA transcripts. When the TCR CDR3 underwent first-round RT-PCR, the HTBI primer set was used. TCRdb re-analysed the multiplex PCR reads in MiXCR, keeping a single row per CDR3 protein. The sample lists around 600,000 distinct CDR3 sequences; 14% were seen once.

The chain couples TRBV20-1 to TRBJ1-2; 7 positions agree with TRBD1. The sample comprised blood. The sequence was obtained from a woman aged 45-59 years with Graves' ophthalmopathy. The CDR3 DNA reads as TGCAGTGCTATGCCCCTGACAGGGAACTATGGCTACACCTTC. Translation gives CSAMPLTGNYGYTF.